This T cell receptor (beta chain) was recovered during a study of blood T cell repertoires in COVID-19. Between the trimmed V and J ends, which lost 3 bases and 4 bases, there was a span of 8 bases. This CDR3 is built from 13 residues. Germline V lookup: CDR1 LNHDA, CDR2 SQIVND (reference sequence). TCRdb's copy holds only in-frame clones and misses some; the assay was immunoSEQ multiplex PCR. The repertoire holds 50,000 or so clones, with 65% to 90% as singletons. The V call is TRBV19, the J call TRBJ2-3, with a tentative D call TRBD2 (5 bases). The specimen was peripheral blood. The TCR was taken from a man aged 65 to 79 with acute or convalescent COVID-19. CDR3 sequence reads: CASSMPGADTQYF. The CDR3 bases are TGTGCCAGTAGTATGCCCGGGGCAGATACGCAGTATTTT.